Below, one T cell receptor (beta chain) is given with its context. The antigen remains unidentified. Germline-derived CDR1 and CDR2 are SGHAT and FQNNGV. The CDR3 runs 13 residues. The V gene lost 2 bases and the J gene lost 3 bases, with 8 bases spanning the gap. These data belong to a study of T-cell memory formation after mild COVID-19. Study results and limitations: While clones contracting from day 15 to 85 were balanced between CD4 and CD8, later expanders leaned CD4+. Pre-infection memory held some responding clones, suggesting pre-existing cross-reactive T cells responded. SARS-CoV-2 specificity was not confirmed for second-wave clones peaking on day 37.

TCRdb re-called the 5' RACE reads with MiXCR, one entry per CDR3 protein. The sample lists under 250,000 distinct CDR3 sequences, 8% to 9.5% occurring once. The source of this sequence is a man aged 18 to 35 who had mild COVID-19 (a few samples of this study predate the infection). Cell type and time point are not known. Sample: PBMCs or a T cell subset sorted from them (not recorded which). The V gene is TRBV11-2, the J gene TRBJ2-7; D ambiguous. The CDR3 region is CASSLRPFYEQYF. DNA of the CDR3: TGTGCCAGCAGCTTACGACCGTTCTACGAGCAGTACTTC.